In its sample, the clone carrying this T cell receptor beta chain was seen a few times. The sample originates from a study of blood T cells in healthy people across ages. Then a second PCR, running roughly 7 to 12 cycles, was carried out with a sample-barcoded 5' primer and a J-beta primer mix. In TCRdb, the 5' RACE reads were re-called with MiXCR into one record per CDR3 protein. The table records over 950,000 distinct CDR3 sequences, roughly two fifths of them present only once. The CDR3 runs 17 residues. The V end lost 1 base, the J end lost 0 bases, and 12 bases lay between the germline ends. Looked up from germline, CDR1 is SEHNR and CDR2 is FQNEAQ (reference sequence).

The TCR comes from a man aged 18 to 30 in good health. The V and J genes are TRBV7-9 and TRBJ1-4, with D hard to call. Sequencing was performed on blood. The CDR3 spells CASSLGLQVATNEKLFF. The CDR3 nucleotides read TGTGCCAGCAGCTTAGGCCTCCAGGTAGCAACTAATGAAAAACTGTTTTTT.